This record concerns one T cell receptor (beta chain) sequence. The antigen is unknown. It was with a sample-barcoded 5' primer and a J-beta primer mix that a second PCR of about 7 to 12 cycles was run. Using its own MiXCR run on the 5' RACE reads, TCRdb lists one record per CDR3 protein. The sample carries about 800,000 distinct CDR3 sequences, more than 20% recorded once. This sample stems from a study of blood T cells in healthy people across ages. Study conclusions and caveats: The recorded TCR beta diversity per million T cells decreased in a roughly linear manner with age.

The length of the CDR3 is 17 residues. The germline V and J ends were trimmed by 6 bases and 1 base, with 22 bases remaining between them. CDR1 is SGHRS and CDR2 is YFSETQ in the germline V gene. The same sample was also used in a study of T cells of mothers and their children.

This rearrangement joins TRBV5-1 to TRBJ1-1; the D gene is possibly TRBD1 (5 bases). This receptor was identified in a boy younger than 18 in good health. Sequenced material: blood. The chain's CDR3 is CASTSSRDGGKNTEAFF. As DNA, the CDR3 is TGCGCCAGCACCTCTAGCCGGGACGGTGGAAAGAACACTGAAGCTTTCTTT.